This TCR beta chain was documented in a study of blood T cells in healthy people across ages. Study-wide results and caveats: Older age went with lower TCR beta diversity per million T cells, in a roughly linear way.

As for this clonotype: Its matching antigen is unknown.

Through a sample-barcoded 5' primer and a J-beta primer mix, a second PCR was run for 7 to 11 cycles. From the 5' RACE reads, TCRdb called clonotypes with MiXCR, one entry per CDR3 protein. The profile shows hundreds of thousands of distinct CDR3 sequences, roughly half of them singletons. Per sample, no less than 5 micrograms of total RNA were extracted. The J segment lost 0 bases and the V segment lost 5 bases, leaving 9 bases of the junction unmatched. Germline lookup yields CDR1 MNHNS and CDR2 SASEGT. CDR3 length: 17 amino acids. This chain links TRBV6-1 with TRBJ2-3, with 9 bases lining up with TRBD1. This clonotype was obtained from a man aged 60 to 69 in good health. Source material: blood. CDR3 sequence reads: CASSRTGVISSTDTQYF. The CDR3 DNA reads TGTGCCAGCAGTCGGACAGGGGTTATCAGTAGCACAGATACGCAGTATTTT.